This is a list of T cell receptor beta chains from one sample in a study of cytomegalovirus exposure and HLA in healthy donors. Data came from immunoSEQ multiplex PCR; TCRdb stores just in-frame clones and leaves some out. The data hold 89,000 or so clones, with 75% to 85% observed a single time. The source material was PBMCs. The receptors were sampled from a young man in good health and CMV-seropositive. Each CDR3 is given with its conserved first and last residue. The order of the fields is clone size, D gene, V gene, J gene, CDR3 DNA, CDR3 protein. The D gene is left open where the match is weak. Expanded clones are given a class, and other clones once, few, many or no size at all.

-,-,TRBV5-1,TRBJ1-2,TGCGCCAGCAGCTTGGGGAAGGGGTATGGCTACACCTTC,CASSLGKGYGYTF
-,TRBD1,TRBV5-5,TRBJ2-7,TGTGCCAGCAGCCCGGGGGGGACAGGGGGCTTCGAGCAGTACTTC,CASSPGGTGGFEQYF
-,-,TRBV5-1,TRBJ1-1,TGCGCCAGCAGACTTTACGGGGAGAACACTGAAGCTTTCTTT,CASRLYGENTEAFF
-,TRBD2,TRBV7-9,TRBJ2-3,TGTGCCAGCAGCACGATCGGACTAGCGGTCCCCACAGATACGCAGTATTTT,CASSTIGLAVPTDTQYF
-,TRBD1,TRBV6-1,TRBJ2-3,TGTGCCAGCAGAAAGAATACAGGGGGAGATACGCAGTATTTT,CASRKNTGGDTQYF
few,TRBD1,TRBV6-7,TRBJ1-1,TGTGCCAGCAGTGAGGACAGGGCTGAAGCTTTCTTT,CASSEDRAEAFF
-,-,TRBV28,TRBJ1-6,TGTGCCAGCACCTGGGGGGGGAGCAATTCACCCCTCCACTTT,CASTWGGSNSPLHF
few,-,TRBV5-1,TRBJ2-5,TGCGCCAGCAGCAACGGGGAGTCTAGTGAGACCCAGTACTTC,CASSNGESSETQYF
-,TRBD1,TRBV19,TRBJ1-1,TGTGCCAGTAGTATAAGGGGGCGAAACACTGAAGCTTTCTTT,CASSIRGRNTEAFF
few,-,TRBV7-8,TRBJ1-1,TGTGCCAGCAGCAAACGGGACATCTTGAACACTGAAGCTTTCTTT,CASSKRDILNTEAFF
-,TRBD1,TRBV28,TRBJ1-3,TGTGCCAGCAGTCTCTTACAGGGGAAGTTAAACACCATATATTTT,CASSLLQGKLNTIYF
-,TRBD2,TRBV7-2,TRBJ2-5,TGTGCCAGCACCGAGGGACTAGCCGATCAAGAGACCCAGTACTTC,CASTEGLADQETQYF
-,-,TRBV27,TRBJ1-2,TGTGCCAGCTCCCAGGGAGGCGACTATGGCTACACCTTC,CASSQGGDYGYTF
-,TRBD2,TRBV5-1,TRBJ2-7,TGCGCCAGCAGACTAGCGGGGGGGTTCTCCTACGAGCAGTACTTC,CASRLAGGFSYEQYF
-,-,TRBV2,TRBJ2-1,TGTGCCAGCAGGAGAGATGACAGCAATGAGCAGTTCTTC,CASRRDDSNEQFF
-,-,TRBV30,TRBJ2-7,TGTGCCTGGAGTGTAATCGGACAGCTCTCCTACGAGCAGTACTTC,CAWSVIGQLSYEQYF
once,-,TRBV6-1,TRBJ1-1,TGTGCCAGCAGTGGGGGGACTAGGGTTGGTGCCACTGAAGCTTTCTTT,CASSGGTRVGATEAFF
-,TRBD1,TRBV19,TRBJ1-1,TGTGCCAGTAGCCTCCTGTTCGGGCAGGGGGCGAACACTGAAGCTTTCTTT,CASSLLFGQGANTEAFF
-,TRBD1,TRBV18,TRBJ1-1,TGTGCCAGCTCACCACTAAACAGGGGTTTGACTGAAGCTTTCTTT,CASSPLNRGLTEAFF
-,TRBD2,TRBV5-1,TRBJ2-3,TGCGCCAGCAGCTTTACTAGCGGGGCCACAGATACGCAGTATTTT,CASSFTSGATDTQYF
-,TRBD1,TRBV7-9,TRBJ2-7,TGTGCCAGCAGCTCTGGGGGGACAGGGGTGTACGAGCAGTACTTC,CASSSGGTGVYEQYF
few,-,TRBV5-8,TRBJ1-1,TGTGCCAGCAGCTCCTTCCAGGGGACCCGGATGAACACTGAAGCTTTCTTT,CASSSFQGTRMNTEAFF
-,TRBD1,TRBV30,TRBJ2-5,TGTGCCTGGTCGGGACAGGGGGGACAAGAGACCCAGTACTTC,CAWSGQGGQETQYF
few,-,TRBV14,TRBJ1-2,TGTGCCAGCAGCCAAGATCAGGGGTACTATGGCTACACCTTC,CASSQDQGYYGYTF
-,-,TRBV6-1,TRBJ2-3,TGTGCCATTCCAATCCGGGTCGGCACAGATACGCAGTATTTT,CAIPIRVGTDTQYF
-,TRBD2,TRBV7-9,TRBJ2-5,TGTGCCAGCAGCTTGGGTCTAGCGGGGGGACTTAAAGAGACCCAGTACTTC,CASSLGLAGGLKETQYF
-,TRBD2,TRBV28,TRBJ2-3,TGTGCCAGCAGTTTAGCCGGACTAGCGGGGGGGCCAGGGGATACGCAGTATTTT,CASSLAGLAGGPGDTQYF
-,TRBD2,TRBV6-5,TRBJ2-2,TGTGCCATCTCCAGGGGCGGGGGGTCCGGGGAGCTGTTTTTT,CAISRGGGSGELFF
-,TRBD2,TRBV5-5,TRBJ2-5,TGTGCCAGCAGCTTAACGATAGCGGGGGGGGAAGAGACCCAGTACTTC,CASSLTIAGGEETQYF
-,-,TRBV30,TRBJ2-3,TGTGCCTGGAGTGTACGCGCCCTCGGAGATACGCAGTATTTT,CAWSVRALGDTQYF
few,TRBD2,TRBV7-9,TRBJ2-7,TGTGCCAGCAGCCGGACTAGCGGGGAAAGGGAGCAGTACTTC,CASSRTSGEREQYF
-,TRBD1,TRBV5-1,TRBJ1-1,TGCGCCAGCAGCCCCCGGGACAGGGGGGTAAACACTGAAGCTTTCTTT,CASSPRDRGVNTEAFF
-,TRBD2,TRBV27,TRBJ2-7,TGTGCCATCGGGGGGGCGAGGGAGCAGTACTTC,CAIGGAREQYF
few,-,TRBV5-4,TRBJ2-1,TGTGCCAGCAGCCCGACCCCTTGGGGCGGTGAGCAGTTCTTC,CASSPTPWGGEQFF
-,TRBD1,TRBV7-7,TRBJ2-1,TGTGCCAGCAGCCCAGGGTTAGGGACAGGGGCGTGGAATGAGCAGTTCTTC,CASSPGLGTGAWNEQFF
few,-,TRBV21-1,TRBJ2-7,TGTGCCAGCAGCAAAGCCCGGGGGGGGCTCAACTCCTACGAGCAGTACTTC,CASSKARGGLNSYEQYF
-,TRBD2,TRBV7-9,TRBJ2-7,TGTGCCAGCAGCTCTAGGGGTAGCGGGGTTCCTCTAGAGCAGTACTTC,CASSSRGSGVPLEQYF
-,TRBD2,TRBV9,TRBJ2-5,TGTGCCAGCAGCGTAGCGGGGGGAACCCAAGAGACCCAGTACTTC,CASSVAGGTQETQYF
few,-,TRBV6-1,TRBJ2-3,TGTGCCAGCATACTGACACGATACACAGATACGCAGTATTTT,CASILTRYTDTQYF
-,-,TRBV4-1,TRBJ1-1,TGCGCCAGCAGCCATGCACAGGCGAACACTGAAGCTTTCTTT,CASSHAQANTEAFF
once,TRBD1,TRBV27,TRBJ1-2,TGTGCCAGCAGGCGACAGGGGGCTTTCTCTAACTATGGCTACACCTTC,CASRRQGAFSNYGYTF
-,TRBD2,TRBV28,TRBJ2-4,TGTGCCAGCAGTCTAGCGGGGGGCCTCAAAAACATTCAGTACTTC,CASSLAGGLKNIQYF
-,TRBD1,TRBV7-3,TRBJ1-1,TGTGCCAGCAGCACCGGGACAGCGAACACTGAAGCTTTCTTT,CASSTGTANTEAFF
-,TRBD1,TRBV7-9,TRBJ2-5,TGTGCCAGCAGCCAGGGGTATAGGGGGCATCAAGAGACCCAGTACTTC,CASSQGYRGHQETQYF